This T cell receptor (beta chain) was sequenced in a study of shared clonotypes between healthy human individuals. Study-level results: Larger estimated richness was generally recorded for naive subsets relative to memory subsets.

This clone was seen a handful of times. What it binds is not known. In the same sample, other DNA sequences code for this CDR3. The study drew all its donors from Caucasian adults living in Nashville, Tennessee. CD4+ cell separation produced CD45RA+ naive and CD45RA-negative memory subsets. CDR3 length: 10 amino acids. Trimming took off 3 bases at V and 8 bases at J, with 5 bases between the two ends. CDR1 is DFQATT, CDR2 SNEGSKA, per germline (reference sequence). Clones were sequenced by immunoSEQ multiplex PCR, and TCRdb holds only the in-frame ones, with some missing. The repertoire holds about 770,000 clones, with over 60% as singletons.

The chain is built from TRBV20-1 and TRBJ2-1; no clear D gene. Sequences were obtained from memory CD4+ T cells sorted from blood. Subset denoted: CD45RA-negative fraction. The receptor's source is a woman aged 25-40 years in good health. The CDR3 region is CSARVYEQFF. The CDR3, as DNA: TGCAGTGCTAGGGTCTATGAGCAGTTCTTC.